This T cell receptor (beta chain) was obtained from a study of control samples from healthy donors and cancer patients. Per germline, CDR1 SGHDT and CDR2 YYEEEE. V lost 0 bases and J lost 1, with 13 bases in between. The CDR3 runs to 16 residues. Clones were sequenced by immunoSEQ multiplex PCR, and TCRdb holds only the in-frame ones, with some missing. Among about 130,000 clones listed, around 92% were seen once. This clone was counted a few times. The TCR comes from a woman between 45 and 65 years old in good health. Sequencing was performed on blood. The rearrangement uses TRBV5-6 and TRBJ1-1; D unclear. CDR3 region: CASSLADGVSNTEAFF. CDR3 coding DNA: TGTGCCAGCAGCTTGGCCGACGGGGTCTCGAACACTGAAGCTTTCTTT.